These 7 T cell receptor beta chains share one sample of origin, sequenced in a study of blood T cell repertoires in COVID-19. Sequencing was performed with immunoSEQ multiplex PCR; in TCRdb, only in-frame clones are kept and a portion is missing. The sample yields 60,000 to 85,000 clones, over 75% seen once. Sequenced sample: peripheral blood. These receptors originate from a man aged 35-49 years with COVID-19, enrolled during active disease.

V is TRBV9 and J is TRBJ2-1; 7 bases are a match to TRBD2. This CDR3 region has 16 residues. Germline V lookup: CDR1 SGDLS, CDR2 YYNGEE. J gave up 1 base and V 2 bases, and 6 bases lay outside the gene matches. DNA for the CDR3: TGTGCCAGCAGCGTCAGCCTAGCGGAGTCCTACAATGAGCAGTTCTTC. Translated: CASSVSLAESYNEQFF.

J is TRBJ2-5 and V is TRBV5-8, with D possibly being TRBD1 (7 bases). The CDR3 loop spans 14 amino acids. V lost 3 bases and J 2 bases, leaving 11 bases between the germline ends. In germline, CDR1 is SGHTS, CDR2 YDEGEE. CDR3 in amino acids: CASSSPGGQETQYF. As DNA, the CDR3 is TGTGCCAGCAGCTCGCCAGGGGGGCAAGAGACCCAGTACTTC. Using reference TRBV5-8 and TRBJ2-5 for the parts outside the CDR3, the full variable domain is EAGVTQSPTHLIKTRGQQATLRCSPISGHTSVYWYQQALGLGLQFLLWYDEGEERNRGNFPPRFSGRQFPNYSSELNVNALELEDSALYLCASSSPGGQETQYFGPGTRLLVL.

The V and J genes are TRBV19 and TRBJ2-1, with a weak D call TRBD1 (6 bases). V lost 3 bases and J 0 bases, leaving 9 bases between the germline ends. This CDR3 region has 15 residues. The germline gives CDR1 LNHDA, CDR2 SQIVND (reference sequence). The CDR3: CASSMGDNSYNEQFF. CDR3 sequence (DNA): TGTGCCAGTAGTATGGGGGACAACTCCTACAATGAGCAGTTCTTC.

CDR3 in amino acids: CASSFEAYGYTF. The CDR3 region has the DNA TGTGCCAGCAGTTTTGAGGCCTACGGCTACACCTTC. The chain carries TRBV28 and TRBJ1-2; D gene uncertain. V was pared by 3 bases and J by 8 bases, with 10 bases between. Germline V gives CDR1 MDHEN, CDR2 SYDVKM. The CDR3 spans 12 residues.

The rearrangement joins TRBV28 to TRBJ1-5; possible D gene TRBD1, 5 bases. Germline CDR1 MDHEN, CDR2 SYDVKM. The CDR3 has 16 residues. V lost 3 bases to trimming and J lost 4 bases, with 16 bases between them. This CDR3 is CASSLSGNEINQPQHF. In DNA, the CDR3 is TGTGCCAGCAGTTTGTCAGGGAATGAGATAAATCAGCCCCAGCATTTT.

The chain employs TRBV9 and TRBJ2-7; TRBD1 is a possible D gene (5 bases). CDR1 SGDLS and CDR2 YYNGEE come from the germline V gene. With 4 bases removed from V and 1 base from J, the gap between germline ends came to 12 bases. This CDR3 has 14 amino acids. The DNA of the CDR3 is TGTGCCAGCAGCTCGGACATCTTTTCCTACGAGCAGTACTTC. Amino acid sequence: CASSSDIFSYEQYF.

The rearrangement joins TRBV6-5 to TRBJ1-2; 9 positions agree with TRBD1. V dropped 6 bases and J dropped 7; count of bases not matched to a gene: 12. The CDR3 is 15 amino acids. Germline loops: CDR1 MNHEY, CDR2 SVGAGI. CDR3 in DNA: TGTGCCAGCAGAAGTCTACAGGGGGCGGAACGTGGCTACACCTTC. Amino acids: CASRSLQGAERGYTF.